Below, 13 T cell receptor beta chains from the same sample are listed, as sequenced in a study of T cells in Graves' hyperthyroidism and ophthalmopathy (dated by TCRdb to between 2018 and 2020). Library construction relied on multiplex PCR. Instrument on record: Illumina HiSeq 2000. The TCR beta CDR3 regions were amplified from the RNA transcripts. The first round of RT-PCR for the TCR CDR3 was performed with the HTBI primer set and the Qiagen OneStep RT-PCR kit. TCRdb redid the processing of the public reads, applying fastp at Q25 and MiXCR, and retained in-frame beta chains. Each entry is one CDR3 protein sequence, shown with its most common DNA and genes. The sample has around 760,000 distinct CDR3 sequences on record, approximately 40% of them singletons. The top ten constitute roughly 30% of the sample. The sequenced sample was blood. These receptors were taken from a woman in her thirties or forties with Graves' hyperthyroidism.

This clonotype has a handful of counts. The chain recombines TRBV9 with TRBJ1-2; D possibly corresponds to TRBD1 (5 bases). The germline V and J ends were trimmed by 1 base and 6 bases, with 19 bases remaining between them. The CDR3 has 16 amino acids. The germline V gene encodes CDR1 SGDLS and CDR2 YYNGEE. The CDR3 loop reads CASSVSGASFFNGYTF. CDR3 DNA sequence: TGTGCCAGCAGCGTATCTGGGGCAAGTTTTTTTAATGGCTACACCTTC.

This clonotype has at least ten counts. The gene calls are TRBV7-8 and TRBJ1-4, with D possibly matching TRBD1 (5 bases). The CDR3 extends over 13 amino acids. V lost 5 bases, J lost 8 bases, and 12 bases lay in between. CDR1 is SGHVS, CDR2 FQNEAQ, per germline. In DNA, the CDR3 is TGTGCCAGCAGCCCTAGGGGCAGGGAAAAACTGTTTTTT. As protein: CASSPRGREKLFF.

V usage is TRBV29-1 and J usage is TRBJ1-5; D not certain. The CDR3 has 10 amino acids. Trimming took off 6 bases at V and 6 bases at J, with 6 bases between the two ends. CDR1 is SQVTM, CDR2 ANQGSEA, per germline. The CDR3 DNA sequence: TGCAGCGTCGGTAGTCAGCCCCAGCATTTT. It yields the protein CSVGSQPQHF.

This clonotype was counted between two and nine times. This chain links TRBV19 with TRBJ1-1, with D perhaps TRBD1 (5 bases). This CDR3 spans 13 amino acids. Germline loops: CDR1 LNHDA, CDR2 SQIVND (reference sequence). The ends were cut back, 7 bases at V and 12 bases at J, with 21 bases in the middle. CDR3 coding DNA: TGTGCCAGTAACCGGGGGGGGGGACGTCCCACTTTCTTT. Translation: CASNRGGGRPTFF.

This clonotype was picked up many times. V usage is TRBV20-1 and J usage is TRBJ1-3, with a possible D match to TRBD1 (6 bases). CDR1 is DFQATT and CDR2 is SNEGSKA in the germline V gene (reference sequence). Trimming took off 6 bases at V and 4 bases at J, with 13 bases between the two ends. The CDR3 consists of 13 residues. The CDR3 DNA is TGCAGTGCCAGGGGCACCCAGGGAAACACCATATATTTT. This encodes CSARGTQGNTIYF.

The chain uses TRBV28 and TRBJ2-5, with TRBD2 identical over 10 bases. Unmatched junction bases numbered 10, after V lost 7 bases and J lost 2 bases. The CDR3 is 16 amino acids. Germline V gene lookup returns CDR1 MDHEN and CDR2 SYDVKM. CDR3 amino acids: CASTGLAGAQQETQYF. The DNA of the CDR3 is TGTGCCAGCACCGGGCTAGCGGGGGCTCAACAAGAGACCCAGTACTTC.

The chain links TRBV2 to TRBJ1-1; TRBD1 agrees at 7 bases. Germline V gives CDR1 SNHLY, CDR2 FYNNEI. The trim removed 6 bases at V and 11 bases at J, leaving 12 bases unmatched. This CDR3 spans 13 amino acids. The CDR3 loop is CASSQGVGNRAFF. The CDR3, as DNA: TGTGCCAGCAGCCAGGGGGTAGGGAATCGGGCTTTCTTT.

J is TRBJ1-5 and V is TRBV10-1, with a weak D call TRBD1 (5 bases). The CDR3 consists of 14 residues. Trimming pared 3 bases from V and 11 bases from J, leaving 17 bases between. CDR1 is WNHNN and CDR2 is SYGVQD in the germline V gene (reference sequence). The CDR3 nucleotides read TGCGCCAGCAGTGAAGGGACTAGTGAGGAGACCCAGCATTTT. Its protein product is CASSEGTSEETQHF.

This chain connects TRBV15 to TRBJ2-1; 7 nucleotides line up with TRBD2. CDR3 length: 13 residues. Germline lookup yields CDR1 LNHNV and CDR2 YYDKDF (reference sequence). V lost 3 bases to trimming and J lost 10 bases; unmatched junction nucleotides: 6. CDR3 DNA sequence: TGTGCCACCAGCAGCCGTGGACTAGAAGAGCAGTTCTTC. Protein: CATSSRGLEEQFF. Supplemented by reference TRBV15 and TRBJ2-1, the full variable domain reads DAMVIQNPRYQVTQFGKPVTLSCSQTLNHNVMYWYQQKSSQAPKLLFHYYDKDFNNEADTPDNFQSRRPNTSFCFLDIRSPGLGDTAMYLCATSSRGLEEQFFGPGTRLTVL.

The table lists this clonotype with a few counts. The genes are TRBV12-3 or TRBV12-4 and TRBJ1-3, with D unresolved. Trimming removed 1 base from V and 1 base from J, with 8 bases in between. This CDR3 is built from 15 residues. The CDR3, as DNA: TGTGCCAGCAGTTTAGTGCTAGGGTCTGGAAACACCATATATTTT. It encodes CASSLVLGSGNTIYF.

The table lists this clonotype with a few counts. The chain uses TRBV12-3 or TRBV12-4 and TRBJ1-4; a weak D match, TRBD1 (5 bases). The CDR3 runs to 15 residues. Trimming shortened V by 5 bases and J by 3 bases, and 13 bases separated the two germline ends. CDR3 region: CASSAPGLSNEKLFF. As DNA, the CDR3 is TGTGCCAGCAGTGCGCCGGGACTTTCTAATGAAAAACTGTTTTTT.

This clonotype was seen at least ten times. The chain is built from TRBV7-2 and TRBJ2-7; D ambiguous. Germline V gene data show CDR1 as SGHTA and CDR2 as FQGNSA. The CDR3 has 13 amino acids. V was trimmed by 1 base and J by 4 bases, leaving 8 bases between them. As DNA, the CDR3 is TGTGCCAGCAGCTTAGTCCTCGTGTACGAGCAGTACTTC. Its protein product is CASSLVLVYEQYF. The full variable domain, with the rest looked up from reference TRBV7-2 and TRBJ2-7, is GAGVSQSPSNKVTEKGKDVELRCDPISGHTALYWYRQSLGQGLEFLIYFQGNSAPDKSGLPSDRFSAERTGGSVSTLTIQRTQQEDSAVYLCASSLVLVYEQYFGPGTRLTVT.

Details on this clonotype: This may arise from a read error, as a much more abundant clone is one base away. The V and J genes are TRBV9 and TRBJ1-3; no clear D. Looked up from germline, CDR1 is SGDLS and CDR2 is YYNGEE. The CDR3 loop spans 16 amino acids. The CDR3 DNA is TGTGCCAGCAGCGTAGAGGCTCGGAGGCCAGGAAACACCGTATATTTT. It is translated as CASSVEARRPGNTVYF.